This T cell receptor (beta chain) was sequenced in a study of beta chain features in type 1 diabetes. Study background: Age, gender and cell yields were alike across patients and healthy donors. General study results and limits: Because the template was cDNA, high-expressing cells might be over-represented. Type 1 diabetes patients had moderately but significantly shorter TCRB CDR3s in all four CD4+ subsets. In patients and controls equally, PCR might favor templates that are shorter.

CDR3 length: 16 amino acids. The germline V and J ends were trimmed by 5 bases and 7 bases, with 21 bases remaining between them. The germline V gene encodes CDR1 SGHAT and CDR2 FQNNGV. Turning to this clone: The antigen remains undetermined.

The entirety of the isolated RNA underwent reverse transcription, so expressed TCRB transcripts were sequenced. Produced via immunoSEQ multiplex PCR; TCRdb's table is partial and in-frame only. The repertoire holds nearly 350,000 clones, with around 9% as singletons. The sequenced sample consisted of central memory CD4+ T cells from blood. The chain links TRBV11-2 to TRBJ2-1; perhaps D is TRBD1 or TRBD2 (5 bases each). The sequence was collected from a man younger than 40 with type 1 diabetes. The DNA of the CDR3 is TGTGCCAGCAGCACCTACAGAGGGCAGGGAAGGAATGAGCAGTTCTTC. This gives the protein CASSTYRGQGRNEQFF.